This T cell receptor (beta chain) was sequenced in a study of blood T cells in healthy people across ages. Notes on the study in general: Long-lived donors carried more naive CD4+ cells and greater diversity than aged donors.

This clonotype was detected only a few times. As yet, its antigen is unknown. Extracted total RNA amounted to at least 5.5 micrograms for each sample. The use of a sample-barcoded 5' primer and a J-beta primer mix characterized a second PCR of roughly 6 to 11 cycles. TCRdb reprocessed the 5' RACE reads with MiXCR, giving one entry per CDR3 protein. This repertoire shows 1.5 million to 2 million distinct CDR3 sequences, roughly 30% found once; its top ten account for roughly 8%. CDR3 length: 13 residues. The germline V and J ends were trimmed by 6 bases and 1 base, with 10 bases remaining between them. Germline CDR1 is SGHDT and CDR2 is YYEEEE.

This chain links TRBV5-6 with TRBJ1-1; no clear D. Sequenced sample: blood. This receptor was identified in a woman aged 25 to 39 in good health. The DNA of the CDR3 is TGTGCCAGCACCTCCCGCCCGAACACTGAAGCTTTCTTT. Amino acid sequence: CASTSRPNTEAFF.